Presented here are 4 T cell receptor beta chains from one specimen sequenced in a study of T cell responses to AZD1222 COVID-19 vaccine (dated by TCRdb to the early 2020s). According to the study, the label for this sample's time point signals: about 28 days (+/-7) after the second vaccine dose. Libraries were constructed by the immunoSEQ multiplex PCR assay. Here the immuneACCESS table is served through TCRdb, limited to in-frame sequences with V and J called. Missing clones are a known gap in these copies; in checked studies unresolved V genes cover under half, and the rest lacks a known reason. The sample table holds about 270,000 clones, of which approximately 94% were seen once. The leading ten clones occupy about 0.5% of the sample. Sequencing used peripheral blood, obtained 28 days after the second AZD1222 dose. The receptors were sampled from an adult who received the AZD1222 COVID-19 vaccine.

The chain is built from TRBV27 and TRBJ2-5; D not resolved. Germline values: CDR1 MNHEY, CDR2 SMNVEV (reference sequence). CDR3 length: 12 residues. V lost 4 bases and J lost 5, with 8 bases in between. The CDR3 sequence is CASSSLGETQYF. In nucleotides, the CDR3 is TGTGCCAGCAGTTCCCTGGGGGAGACCCAGTACTTC.

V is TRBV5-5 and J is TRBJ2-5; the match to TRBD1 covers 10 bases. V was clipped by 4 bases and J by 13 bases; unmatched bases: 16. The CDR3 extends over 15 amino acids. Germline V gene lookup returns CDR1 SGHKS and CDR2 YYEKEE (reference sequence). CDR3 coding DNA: TGTGCCAGCAGCACACTCGTTGGGACAGGGGAAATATTGTACTTC. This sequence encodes CASSTLVGTGEILYF.

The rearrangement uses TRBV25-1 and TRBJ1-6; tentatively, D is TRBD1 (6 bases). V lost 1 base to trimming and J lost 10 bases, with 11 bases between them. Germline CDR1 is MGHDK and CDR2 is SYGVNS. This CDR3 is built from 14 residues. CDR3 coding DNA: TGTGCCAGCAGTGAATTAGGGGGAGGGTCACCCCTCCACTTT. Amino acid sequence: CASSELGGGSPLHF.

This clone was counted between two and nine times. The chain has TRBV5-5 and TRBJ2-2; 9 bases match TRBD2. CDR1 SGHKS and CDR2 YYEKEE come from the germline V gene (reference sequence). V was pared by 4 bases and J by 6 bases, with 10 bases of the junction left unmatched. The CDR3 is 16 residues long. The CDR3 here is CASSPRLAGISGELFF. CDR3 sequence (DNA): TGTGCCAGCAGCCCCCGGCTAGCGGGGATCTCCGGGGAGCTGTTTTTT.